This entry lists 13 T cell receptor beta chains sequenced from one sample in a study of T cell responses to AZD1222 COVID-19 vaccine. Sequencing used immunoSEQ multiplex PCR; TCRdb keeps in-frame clones, though not all of them. The sample carries some 180,000 clones, about 93% recorded once. This specimen was peripheral blood, taken 28 days after the second AZD1222 dose. The source is an adult who received the AZD1222 COVID-19 vaccine.

The sample holds a few counts of this clone. The chain has TRBV3-1 (or the pseudogene TRBV3-2) and TRBJ2-2; D gene ambiguous. V gave up 5 bases and J gave up 4 bases, with 5 bases separating them. The CDR3 is made up of 12 amino acids. Germline V gives CDR1 LGHDT, CDR2 YNNKEL (reference sequence). CDR3 nucleotide sequence: TGTGCCAGCAGCTTAGGCACCGGGGAGCTGTTTTTT. Translated, it gives CASSLGTGELFF.

This sequence joins TRBV19 and TRBJ2-2; D is perhaps TRBD1 (7 bases). CDR1 and CDR2 (germline): LNHDA, SQIVND (reference sequence). Trimming took off 8 bases at V and 2 bases at J, with 15 bases between the two ends. The CDR3 is made up of 15 amino acids. The CDR3 DNA sequence: TGTGCCAGTGCGATAGGAGGGGGCAACACCGGGGAGCTGTTTTTT. Its protein product is CASAIGGGNTGELFF.

The V and J genes are TRBV4-1 and TRBJ2-3; 10 bases line up with TRBD1. V shed 3 bases, J shed 0 bases, and the junction held 3 bases outside the gene matches. Germline assignment: CDR1 MGHRA and CDR2 YSYEKL. CDR3 size: 16 residues. CDR3 protein: CASSQGQGTSTDTQYF. The CDR3 region has the DNA TGCGCCAGCAGCCAGGGACAGGGGACGAGCACAGATACGCAGTATTTT.

This rearrangement joins TRBV3-1 (or the pseudogene TRBV3-2) to TRBJ2-7, with 7 bases aligning to TRBD1. The ends lost 3 bases at V and 0 bases at J; junction bases unmatched: 11. Germline CDR1 is LGHDT and CDR2 is YNNKEL (reference sequence). This CDR3 contains 17 residues. The CDR3 DNA reads as TGTGCCAGCAGCCATCCTAAAGGGGGCCCCTCCTCCTACGAGCAGTACTTC. Its protein is CASSHPKGGPSSYEQYF.

This chain connects TRBV5-6 to TRBJ2-7; weak D call: TRBD2 (6 bases). Per germline, CDR1 SGHDT and CDR2 YYEEEE. V lost 0 bases to trimming and J lost 4 bases, with 17 bases between them. This CDR3 contains 16 residues. CDR3 in amino acids: CASSLGGGVLSYEQYF. CDR3 in DNA: TGTGCCAGCAGCTTGGGAGGAGGGGTTCTATCGTACGAGCAGTACTTC.

J is TRBJ1-1 and V is TRBV23-1; D is perhaps TRBD1 (6 bases). TRBV23-1 belongs to the ORF category, with a function that is uncertain. The CDR3 length is 14 residues. Trimming pared 4 bases from V and 5 bases from J, leaving 14 bases between. The CDR3 region has the DNA TGCGCCAGCAGTCCCACAGGGAATCTAACTGAAGCTTTCTTT. Translated: CASSPTGNLTEAFF.

The CDR3 loop reads CASKTRDPRGAFF. The CDR3 DNA sequence: TGCGCCAGCAAGACCCGGGACCCCAGGGGGGCTTTCTTT. This chain links TRBV10-1 with TRBJ1-1; 7 nucleotides align to TRBD1. The germline V gene has CDR1 WNHNN and CDR2 SYGVQD (reference sequence). The CDR3 contains 13 residues. The J segment lost 11 bases and the V segment lost 7 bases, leaving 13 bases of the junction unmatched.

The chain is built from TRBV29-1 and TRBJ1-2; D unclear. Germline V gene lookup returns CDR1 SQVTM and CDR2 ANQGSEA. The germline V and J ends were trimmed by 4 bases and 1 base, with 10 bases remaining between them. CDR3 length: 13 residues. CDR3 protein: CSVGGVLNYGYTF. Written as DNA, the CDR3 is TGCAGCGTTGGCGGGGTCCTTAACTATGGCTACACCTTC.

The chain employs TRBV19 and TRBJ1-5; TRBD1 is a possible D gene (6 bases). The V and J ends lost 6 bases and 5 bases respectively, with 14 bases between them. The CDR3 is 14 amino acids. Germline V lookup: CDR1 LNHDA, CDR2 SQIVND (reference sequence). The CDR3 sequence is CASSLQGGDQPQHF. The CDR3 region has the DNA TGTGCCAGTAGCCTACAGGGTGGGGATCAGCCCCAGCATTTT.

V gene TRBV7-9 combines with J gene TRBJ1-2; D is uncertain. Trimming pared 3 bases from V and 2 bases from J, leaving 10 bases between. Germline loops: CDR1 SEHNR, CDR2 FQNEAQ (reference sequence). The CDR3 covers 14 residues. As DNA, the CDR3 is TGTGCCAGCAGCTTCCGGGCCCTGAACTATGGCTACACCTTC. Its translation is CASSFRALNYGYTF. The complete variable domain, with remaining parts taken from reference TRBV7-9 and TRBJ1-2, reads DTGVSQNPRHKITKRGQNVTFRCDPISEHNRLYWYRQTLGQGPEFLTYFQNEAQLEKSRLLSDRFSAERPKGSFSTLEIQRTEQGDSAMYLCASSFRALNYGYTFGSGTRLTVV.

V gene TRBV27 combines with J gene TRBJ2-2, with 9 bases lining up with TRBD2. This CDR3 comprises 16 residues. Germline CDR1 MNHEY, CDR2 SMNVEV (reference sequence). J lost 6 bases, V lost 5 bases, and 10 bases had no gene match. CDR3 in amino acids: CASSTPVTSGPGELFF. DNA of the CDR3: TGTGCCAGCAGTACCCCGGTGACTAGCGGTCCCGGGGAGCTGTTTTTT.

CDR3 sequence (DNA): TGTGCCAGCAGCGTATCTCGGACTAGCGGGTTCAATGAGCAGTTCTTC. This gives the protein CASSVSRTSGFNEQFF. This chain uses TRBV9 with TRBJ2-1, with 11 bases aligning to TRBD2. Germline loops: CDR1 SGDLS, CDR2 YYNGEE. With V trimmed by 1 base and J by 6 bases, 6 bases remained unmatched. The CDR3 length is 16 residues.

The chain is built from TRBV27 and TRBJ1-2; D is undetermined. CDR1 is MNHEY and CDR2 is SMNVEV in the germline V gene (reference sequence). This CDR3 has 19 amino acids. Trimming stripped 7 bases from V and 3 bases from J, with 30 bases between. The CDR3 DNA follows: TGTGCCAGCACCTCCGGGGAGGGAAAGTGGGGTCGTCCTGACTATGGCTACACCTTC. Protein: CASTSGEGKWGRPDYGYTF.